This TCR beta chain was sequenced for a study of blood T cell repertoires in COVID-19. Turning to the study itself: The study drew acute and convalescent COVID-19 samples from the United States, Italy and Spain. In each case, the material was cDNA or gDNA derived from T cells, B-cell-depleted T cells, or PBMCs.

In the original workflow: Reference gene primer amplification in the assay estimated nucleated cell counts. The method was immunoSEQ multiplex PCR; TCRdb's version includes in-frame clones alone and lacks a portion of them. V, J and clone size are those of that table, while D and trimming were read from the DNA. The table has roughly 250,000 clones, over 75% seen once. While infection was still active, Seattle patients were enrolled and then followed longitudinally. Sequencing was done on a sample of peripheral blood. This sequence was found in a human donor with COVID-19, enrolled during active disease. The donor label of this sample is uncertain.

DNA for the CDR3: TGTGCCAGCCATTCCCTCGGAACGGGGACCCAGTACTTC. Protein sequence: CASHSLGTGTQYF. The V gene is TRBV28, the J gene TRBJ2-5; D is ambiguous. Looked up from germline, CDR1 is MDHEN and CDR2 is SYDVKM. The CDR3 has 13 residues. The V gene lost 8 bases and the J gene lost 7 bases, with 17 bases spanning the gap. Together with reference TRBV28 and TRBJ2-5, the CDR3 gives the full variable domain: DVKVTQSSRYLVKRTGEKVFLECVQDMDHENMFWYRQDPGLGLRLIYFSYDVKMKEKGDIPEGYSVSREKKERFSLILESASTNQTSMYLCASHSLGTGTQYFGPGTRLLVL.